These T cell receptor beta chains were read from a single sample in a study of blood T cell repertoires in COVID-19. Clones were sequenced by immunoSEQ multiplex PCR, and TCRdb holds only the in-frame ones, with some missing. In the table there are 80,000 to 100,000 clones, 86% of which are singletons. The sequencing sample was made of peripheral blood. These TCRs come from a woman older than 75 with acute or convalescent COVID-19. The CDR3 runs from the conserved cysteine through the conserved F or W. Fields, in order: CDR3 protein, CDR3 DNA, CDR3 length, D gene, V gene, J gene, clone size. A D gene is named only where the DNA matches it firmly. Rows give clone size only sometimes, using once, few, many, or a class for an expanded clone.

CDR3 protein: CAISEGQVANYGYTF; CDR3 DNA: TGTGCCATCAGTGAGGGGCAGGTAGCGAACTATGGCTACACCTTC; CDR3 length: 15; D gene: -; V gene: TRBV10-3; J gene: TRBJ1-2; clone size: -
CDR3 protein: CASSGYETSGGYLTDTQYF; CDR3 DNA: TGTGCCAGCAGCGGATATGAGACTAGCGGGGGGTATCTCACAGATACGCAGTATTTT; CDR3 length: 19; D gene: TRBD2; V gene: TRBV3-1/TRBV3-2; J gene: TRBJ2-3; clone size: -
CDR3 protein: CASSITRGVAPETQYF; CDR3 DNA: TGTGCCAGTAGTATTACTCGGGGGGTCGCGCCGGAAACCCAGTACTTC; CDR3 length: 16; D gene: TRBD2; V gene: TRBV19; J gene: TRBJ2-5; clone size: once
CDR3 protein: CASSADRFYEQYF; CDR3 DNA: TGTGCCAGCAGCGCGGACAGGTTCTACGAGCAGTACTTC; CDR3 length: 13; D gene: TRBD1; V gene: TRBV11-2; J gene: TRBJ2-7; clone size: -
CDR3 protein: CASSLGTRVWDEQFF; CDR3 DNA: TGTGCCAGCAGCCTGGGGACTAGGGTGTGGGATGAGCAGTTCTTC; CDR3 length: 15; D gene: TRBD2; V gene: TRBV3-1/TRBV3-2; J gene: TRBJ2-1; clone size: -
CDR3 protein: CASRYRGNTEAFF; CDR3 DNA: TGTGCCAGCAGATACAGGGGGAACACTGAAGCTTTCTTT; CDR3 length: 13; D gene: TRBD1; V gene: TRBV28; J gene: TRBJ1-1; clone size: -
CDR3 protein: CASSESRATTDTQYF; CDR3 DNA: TGCGCCAGCAGTGAGTCGCGAGCGACCACAGATACGCAGTATTTT; CDR3 length: 15; D gene: -; V gene: TRBV10-2; J gene: TRBJ2-3; clone size: -
CDR3 protein: CASSLDSHGNQPQHF; CDR3 DNA: TGCGCCAGCAGCTTGGATAGCCACGGCAATCAGCCCCAGCATTTT; CDR3 length: 15; D gene: -; V gene: TRBV5-1; J gene: TRBJ1-5; clone size: -
CDR3 protein: CASSDTRSSYEQYF; CDR3 DNA: TGTGCCAGCAGTGACACTAGGAGCTCCTACGAGCAGTACTTC; CDR3 length: 14; D gene: -; V gene: TRBV25-1; J gene: TRBJ2-7; clone size: -
CDR3 protein: CASSSQEGGDLSTDTQYF; CDR3 DNA: TGTGCCAGCAGCTCCCAGGAGGGGGGGGACTTAAGCACAGATACGCAGTATTTT; CDR3 length: 18; D gene: -; V gene: TRBV11-3; J gene: TRBJ2-3; clone size: -
CDR3 protein: CSAVDRTGYTF; CDR3 DNA: TGCAGTGCCGTGGACAGGACCGGCTACACCTTC; CDR3 length: 11; D gene: TRBD1; V gene: TRBV20-1; J gene: TRBJ1-2; clone size: -
CDR3 protein: CASSQWGGVTDTQYF; CDR3 DNA: TGTGCCAGCAGCCAATGGGGGGGGGTCACAGATACGCAGTATTTT; CDR3 length: 15; D gene: TRBD2; V gene: TRBV3-1/TRBV3-2; J gene: TRBJ2-3; clone size: -
CDR3 protein: CASSSRTGSNQPQHF; CDR3 DNA: TGTGCCAGCAGCTCCCGGACAGGAAGTAATCAGCCCCAGCATTTT; CDR3 length: 15; D gene: TRBD1; V gene: TRBV7-2; J gene: TRBJ1-5; clone size: -
CDR3 protein: CASSTRQGAHEKLFF; CDR3 DNA: TGTGCCAGCAGCACCAGACAGGGGGCGCACGAAAAACTGTTTTTT; CDR3 length: 15; D gene: TRBD1; V gene: TRBV5-4; J gene: TRBJ1-4; clone size: -
CDR3 protein: CASSLQGDTEAFF; CDR3 DNA: TGTGCCAGCAGCTTACAGGGGGACACTGAAGCTTTCTTT; CDR3 length: 13; D gene: TRBD1; V gene: TRBV7-9; J gene: TRBJ1-1; clone size: -
CDR3 protein: CATRQIPGDSGNTIYF; CDR3 DNA: TGTGCCACCAGGCAAATCCCGGGGGACTCTGGAAACACCATATATTTT; CDR3 length: 16; D gene: -; V gene: TRBV24-1; J gene: TRBJ1-3; clone size: -
CDR3 protein: CASSVEGQGREKLFF; CDR3 DNA: TGTGCCAGCAGCGTAGAGGGACAGGGAAGAGAAAAACTGTTTTTT; CDR3 length: 15; D gene: TRBD1; V gene: TRBV9; J gene: TRBJ1-4; clone size: -
CDR3 protein: CATRGQGESTEAFF; CDR3 DNA: TGTGCCACCAGAGGACAGGGGGAGTCCACTGAAGCTTTCTTT; CDR3 length: 14; D gene: TRBD1; V gene: TRBV24-1; J gene: TRBJ1-1; clone size: -
CDR3 protein: CASSLEPRGYETQYF; CDR3 DNA: TGTGCCAGCAGCTTAGAACCCAGGGGATACGAGACCCAGTACTTC; CDR3 length: 15; D gene: -; V gene: TRBV11-2; J gene: TRBJ2-5; clone size: -
CDR3 protein: CASSSWTGEAFF; CDR3 DNA: TGTGCCAGCAGTTCCTGGACAGGTGAGGCTTTCTTT; CDR3 length: 12; D gene: TRBD1; V gene: TRBV12-3/TRBV12-4; J gene: TRBJ1-1; clone size: -
CDR3 protein: CASSDRRGFEQFF; CDR3 DNA: TGTGCCAGCAGTGATCGTAGGGGGTTTGAGCAGTTCTTC; CDR3 length: 13; D gene: -; V gene: TRBV2; J gene: TRBJ2-1; clone size: -
CDR3 protein: CSVGLAGVTDTQYF; CDR3 DNA: TGCAGCGTCGGACTAGCGGGGGTCACAGATACGCAGTATTTT; CDR3 length: 14; D gene: TRBD2; V gene: TRBV29-1; J gene: TRBJ2-3; clone size: -
CDR3 protein: CASSALTATNIQYF; CDR3 DNA: TGTGCCAGCAGCGCCCTAACAGCCACAAACATTCAGTACTTT; CDR3 length: 14; D gene: -; V gene: TRBV3-1/TRBV3-2; J gene: TRBJ2-4; clone size: -
CDR3 protein: CASSRRLPGQGAYQETQYF; CDR3 DNA: TGTGCTAGCAGCCGCCGGTTACCGGGACAGGGGGCTTACCAAGAGACTCAGTACTTC; CDR3 length: 19; D gene: TRBD1; V gene: TRBV7-7; J gene: TRBJ2-5; clone size: -
CDR3 protein: CASSWDRVNSPLHF; CDR3 DNA: TGTGCCAGCAGCTGGGACAGGGTTAATTCACCCCTCCACTTT; CDR3 length: 14; D gene: TRBD1; V gene: TRBV7-2; J gene: TRBJ1-6; clone size: -
CDR3 protein: CASRGGSGGVLGEQYF; CDR3 DNA: TGTGCCAGCAGGGGCGGTAGCGGGGGGGTCCTTGGGGAGCAGTACTTC; CDR3 length: 16; D gene: TRBD2; V gene: TRBV28; J gene: TRBJ2-7; clone size: -
CDR3 protein: CASSRLAGENNEQFF; CDR3 DNA: TGTGCCAGCAGCCGTTTAGCGGGGGAAAACAATGAGCAGTTCTTC; CDR3 length: 15; D gene: TRBD2; V gene: TRBV3-1/TRBV3-2; J gene: TRBJ2-1; clone size: -
CDR3 protein: CASSSGRGSYEQYF; CDR3 DNA: TGTGCCAGCAGTTCCGGCAGGGGCTCCTACGAGCAGTACTTC; CDR3 length: 14; D gene: -; V gene: TRBV27; J gene: TRBJ2-7; clone size: -
CDR3 protein: CASSRRTANTEAFF; CDR3 DNA: TGTGCCAGCAGCCGCCGGACAGCGAACACTGAAGCTTTCTTT; CDR3 length: 14; D gene: -; V gene: TRBV7-2; J gene: TRBJ1-1; clone size: -